This T cell receptor beta chain was observed in a study of T cell responses to AZD1222 COVID-19 vaccine. Study-wide points: Most donors were white British and more were female, and clonal diversity was possibly underestimated.

Trimming removed 1 base from V and 0 bases from J; junction bases left unmatched: 12. CDR3 size: 19 residues. Germline V CDR1 and CDR2: SEHNR, FQNEAQ (reference sequence). Some clones are missing from TCRdb's copy, which holds only in-frame ones; the method was immunoSEQ multiplex PCR. Here the sample spans roughly 21,000 clones, 82% being singletons. About this clone itself: Its antigen is not known.

The sequencing here drew on peripheral blood, taken on day 0 of AZD1222 vaccination. This clonotype originated in an adult in good health. This rearrangement joins TRBV7-9 to TRBJ1-1, with 9 bases that match TRBD1. The chain's CDR3 is CASSLGGYRDRAMNTEAFF. The CDR3 nucleotides are TGTGCCAGCAGCTTAGGAGGATATCGGGACAGGGCAATGAACACTGAAGCTTTCTTT.